This T cell receptor beta chain derives from a study of early T cells in non-severe SARS-CoV-2 infection. This CDR3 has 13 residues. Germline V lookup: CDR1 SGHKS, CDR2 YYEKEE (reference sequence). V shed 4 bases and J shed 7 bases, with 11 bases lying between them. Only a few counts were recorded for this clonotype. The antigen is undetermined. TCRdb reprocessed the 5' RACE reads with MiXCR, giving one entry per CDR3 protein. Here the sample spans 35,000 or so distinct CDR3 sequences, over 4.5% being singletons. Study outcomes and limitations: Using VDJdb, the matching emphasized anti-spike CD8 responses while missing private and CD4 specificities.

The receptor was derived from an adult who was a healthcare worker with PCR-confirmed SARS-CoV-2 infection or an uninfected control (not recorded which). Material: whole blood. V gene TRBV5-5 combines with J gene TRBJ2-2, with D tentatively TRBD2 (6 bases). The CDR3 protein is CASSPEGVGELFF. The CDR3 DNA reads as TGTGCCAGCAGCCCGGAGGGAGTCGGGGAGCTGTTTTTT.